Listed below are T cell receptor beta chains from one sample, sequenced in a study of T cells after yellow fever vaccination. TCRdb reprocessed the 5' RACE reads via MiXCR and lists one record per CDR3 protein. The sample yields 500,000 to 650,000 distinct CDR3 sequences, about 15% seen once. The sample here was PBMCs, taken about 5 days after the first yellow fever vaccination. The receptors were gathered from a man aged 18 to 29 who received the YFV17D yellow fever vaccine. The CDR3 runs from the conserved cysteine through the conserved F or W. Fields, in order: D gene, clone size, V gene, J gene, CDR3 DNA, CDR3 protein. A D gene is named only where the DNA matches it firmly. Clone sizes are given selectively: once, few, many, or a class where the clone is expanded.

.	once	TRBV18	TRBJ1-2	TGTGCCAGCTCACCAGCGGCAGGATCTGAATATGGCTACACCTTC	CASSPAAGSEYGYTF
.	many	TRBV4-1	TRBJ1-5	TGCGCCAGCAGCCCGCCCGGCGCAAATCAGCCCCAGCATTTT	CASSPPGANQPQHF
.	.	TRBV4-3	TRBJ1-3	TGCGCCAGCAGCCGAGCGCAAACAGGGCCTGGAAACACCATATATTTT	CASSRAQTGPGNTIYF
.	many	TRBV7-2	TRBJ2-7	TGTGCCAGCAGCTCGGGACTCCCGAGCTCCTACGAGCAGTACTTC	CASSSGLPSSYEQYF
.	.	TRBV11-2	TRBJ1-6	TGTGCCAGCTCCCATGACATGTGGAATTCACCCCTCCACTTT	CASSHDMWNSPLHF
.	few	TRBV14	TRBJ2-7	TGTGCCAGCAGCCAAGATTTAATAGGCGAGCAGTACTTC	CASSQDLIGEQYF
TRBD1	.	TRBV20-1	TRBJ2-3	TGCAGTGCAACCGACAGGGGGACAGATACGCAGTATTTT	CSATDRGTDTQYF
.	many	TRBV4-1	TRBJ2-5	TGCGCCAGCAGCCAAGGACTGGGGGAGACCCAGTACTTC	CASSQGLGETQYF
TRBD2	few	TRBV10-3	TRBJ2-5	TGTGCCATCACCGCTAGCGGGGGGGCGGAGACCCAGTACTTC	CAITASGGAETQYF
.	few	TRBV3-1	TRBJ2-7	TGTGCCAGCAGCCAAGAAGGGGTTGCTCACCCGTACTTC	CASSQEGVAHPYF
TRBD1	few	TRBV15	TRBJ2-1	TGTGCCACCAGCAGAGATTCCAGGGGGAATGAGCAGTTCTTC	CATSRDSRGNEQFF
TRBD2	.	TRBV9	TRBJ2-2	TGTGCCAGCAGCCCGACTAGCCTTTACACCGGGGAGCTGTTTTTT	CASSPTSLYTGELFF
.	.	TRBV2	TRBJ1-3	TGTGCCAGTTCTGTTCGCTCTGGAAACACCATATATTTT	CASSVRSGNTIYF
.	.	TRBV7-2	TRBJ2-3	TGTGCCAGCAGCTGGGGGGCTAGCGGCAGCACAGATACGCAGTATTTT	CASSWGASGSTDTQYF
TRBD1	.	TRBV29-1	TRBJ2-3	TGCAGCGTTGAAAGGGGCAGGGGGCGTGGAGATACGCAGTATTTT	CSVERGRGRGDTQYF
.	.	TRBV9	TRBJ1-6	TGTGCCAGCAGCGAGCGGACCGCTAATTCACCCCTCCACTTT	CASSERTANSPLHF
TRBD2	few	TRBV4-3	TRBJ2-5	TGCGCCAGCAGCCAAGAATTCCCAGCGGGGGCGCATAATATGGAGACCCAGTACTTC	CASSQEFPAGAHNMETQYF
TRBD2	.	TRBV12-3/TRBV12-4	TRBJ2-1	TGTGCCAGCAGTTTTCCCGGACTAGGACACAATGAGCAGTTCTTC	CASSFPGLGHNEQFF
TRBD2	few	TRBV9	TRBJ2-3	TGTGCCAGCAGCGCACTAGCGGGGGGAAACGCAGATACGCAGTATTTT	CASSALAGGNADTQYF
.	.	TRBV18	TRBJ2-5	TGTGCCAGCTCACCCCAGGAGGGGGGGCAAGAGACCCAGTACTTC	CASSPQEGGQETQYF
.	.	TRBV18	TRBJ1-2	TGTGCCAGCTCGTACGACAGGACACTTAACTATGGCTACACCTTC	CASSYDRTLNYGYTF
.	.	TRBV5-1	TRBJ2-1	TGCGCCAGCAGCCGCGGGGAGCCAGGAGACTACAATGAGCAGTTCTTC	CASSRGEPGDYNEQFF
.	few	TRBV30	TRBJ1-3	TGTGCCTGGAGCAAGAAGTCTGGAAACACCATATATTTT	CAWSKKSGNTIYF
.	few	TRBV6-5	TRBJ2-7	TGTGCCAGCAGTTCCCCGAGCAGGGACGAGCAGTACTTC	CASSSPSRDEQYF
.	few	TRBV7-3	TRBJ2-1	TGTGCCAGCAGCTTTCGTGTCCTGGATGAGCAGTTCTTC	CASSFRVLDEQFF
.	few	TRBV21-1	TRBJ1-2	TGTGCCAGCAGCTCCACAGGGGGCCATAACTATGGCTACACCTTC	CASSSTGGHNYGYTF
.	.	TRBV1	TRBJ2-7	TGCACCAGCAGCCAACTCGAGCAGTACTTC	CTSSQLEQYF
.	few	TRBV6-5	TRBJ2-6	TGTGCCAGCAGTTCCATTGGCTCTGGGGCCAACGTCCTGACTTTC	CASSSIGSGANVLTF
.	.	TRBV27	TRBJ2-4	TGTGCCAGCAGTTCGACGGAAGAAAACATTCAGTACTTC	CASSSTEENIQYF
TRBD1	many	TRBV5-4	TRBJ1-1	TGTGCCAGCAGTCCGCTGGGACAGTTCAACACTGAAGCTTTCTTT	CASSPLGQFNTEAFF
.	.	TRBV7-2	TRBJ2-1	TGTGCCAGCAGCTTAGCAGGGGAGTATGAGCAGTTCTTC	CASSLAGEYEQFF
.	.	TRBV10-2	TRBJ2-5	TGCGCCACCTTTTATCTCGGCGTTCCTCAAGAGACCCAGTACTTC	CATFYLGVPQETQYF
.	few	TRBV4-1	TRBJ1-2	TGCGCCAGCAGCCAAGACCCCGGGGGAACGAACTATGGCTACACCTTC	CASSQDPGGTNYGYTF
.	few	TRBV5-1	TRBJ1-2	TGCGCCAGCAGCTTGGTGTCAGAAACGCTCTATGGCTACACCTTC	CASSLVSETLYGYTF
.	.	TRBV11-2	TRBJ2-7	TGTGCCAGCAGCCCCCCATCAGAGCGTGAGCAGTACTTC	CASSPPSEREQYF
.	.	TRBV29-1	TRBJ1-2	TGCAGAGGGGGGGGGACACTAAACTATGGCTACACCTTC	CRGGGTLNYGYTF
.	.	TRBV6-5	TRBJ1-1	TGTGCCAGCAGTTACTTACACGGCATGAACACTGAAGCTTTCTTT	CASSYLHGMNTEAFF
.	.	TRBV11-2	TRBJ1-1	TGTGCCAGCAGCTCAAAGGAGGGGAACACTGAAGCTTTCTTT	CASSSKEGNTEAFF
.	.	TRBV18	TRBJ2-3	TGTGCCAGCTCACCAGCGGCAGTAAGCACAGATACGCAGTATTTT	CASSPAAVSTDTQYF
TRBD1	.	TRBV7-8	TRBJ1-5	TGTGCCAGCAGCCTACGGACAGGGGACAATCAGCCCCAGCATTTT	CASSLRTGDNQPQHF
.	many	TRBV6-6	TRBJ1-1	TGTGCCAGCAGGGAGTCGAACACTGAAGCTTTCTTT	CASRESNTEAFF
.	few	TRBV12-3/TRBV12-4	TRBJ2-5	TGTGCCCCGACCACAGTTAGCGGAGAGACCCAGTACTTC	CAPTTVSGETQYF
TRBD2	.	TRBV4-1	TRBJ2-1	TGCGCCAGCAGCCGACTAGCGGGGGGTTATGAGCAGTTCTTC	CASSRLAGGYEQFF
.	.	TRBV7-2	TRBJ1-1	TGTGCCAGCAGCTTAGTGGGCTGGGACATGAACACTGAAGCTTTCTTT	CASSLVGWDMNTEAFF
.	.	TRBV24-1	TRBJ2-2	TGTGCCACCAGTGATTCGCCACAGGGTTGGACCGGGGAGCTGTTTTTT	CATSDSPQGWTGELFF
.	.	TRBV5-1	TRBJ2-1	TGCGCCAGCAGTCCCGGGACTTTGGTTTTAAATGAGCAGTTCTTC	CASSPGTLVLNEQFF
TRBD2	.	TRBV7-9	TRBJ2-3	TGTGCCAGCAGCCTCCGCAGCGGGGGCCAAGATACGCAGTATTTT	CASSLRSGGQDTQYF
TRBD1	.	TRBV4-2	TRBJ1-3	TGTGCCAGCAGCCAGACCACAGGGGGCCCTGGAAACACCATATATTTT	CASSQTTGGPGNTIYF
.	few	TRBV28	TRBJ2-5	TGTGCCAGCAGCCGCCTCGGGACGGGCGAGACCCAGTACTTC	CASSRLGTGETQYF
.	many	TRBV5-1	TRBJ2-2	TGCGCCAGCAGCTTGGAAGGGGTCGAGACCGGGGAGCTGTTTTTT	CASSLEGVETGELFF
TRBD2	.	TRBV30	TRBJ2-5	TGTGCGTATAGACTAGCGGGACCCAAAGAGACCCAGTACTTC	CAYRLAGPKETQYF
TRBD2	few	TRBV4-1	TRBJ2-7	TGCGCCAGCAGCCAGTTTAGCGGGGGGACCACCTACGAGCAGTACTTC	CASSQFSGGTTYEQYF
TRBD1	.	TRBV2	TRBJ2-2	TGTGCCAGCAGTGTGAGGGGGCGCGACACCGGGGAGCTGTTTTTT	CASSVRGRDTGELFF
.	few	TRBV7-6	TRBJ2-1	TGTGCCAGCAGCTTGACAGGTCAGACCTCATACAATGAGCAGTTCTTC	CASSLTGQTSYNEQFF
.	.	TRBV6-5	TRBJ1-2	TGTGCCAGCAGTTACCGGGGGCGCAAGGGTGGCTACACCTTC	CASSYRGRKGGYTF
.	few	TRBV6-1	TRBJ1-5	TGTGCCAGCATTCACCCTTGGGGCAATCAGCCCCAGCATTTT	CASIHPWGNQPQHF
.	few	TRBV7-3	TRBJ2-3	TGTGCCAGCAGCTTGCGCCGGGGGGATACGCAGTATTTT	CASSLRRGDTQYF
.	.	TRBV20-1	TRBJ1-1	TGCAGTGCTAGAGATTCGTCCCGGGCTTGGGACACTGAAGCTTTCTTT	CSARDSSRAWDTEAFF